Below, 13 T cell receptor beta chains from the same sample are listed, as sequenced in a study of blood T cell repertoires in COVID-19. Profiled with immunoSEQ multiplex PCR; TCRdb holds only in-frame clones, not every one. The sample comprises 350,000 to 400,000 clones, over 75% of which are singletons, and over 0.9% rests with the top ten. Material: PBMCs or T cells enriched from blood (not recorded which). These receptors all come from a woman under 40 with acute COVID-19.

The chain has TRBV25-1 and TRBJ2-6; the D gene is possibly TRBD2 (6 bases). Germline assignment: CDR1 MGHDK and CDR2 SYGVNS. The CDR3 totals 15 residues. The V gene lost 6 bases and the J gene lost 4 bases, with 13 bases spanning the gap. The CDR3 region is CASSPGEAGANVLTF. CDR3 DNA: TGTGCCAGCAGCCCGGGGGAGGCGGGGGCCAACGTCCTGACTTTC.

The chain uses TRBV19 and TRBJ2-5, with a weak D call TRBD1 (7 bases). This CDR3 has 14 residues. Germline V CDR1 and CDR2: LNHDA, SQIVND (reference sequence). Trimming stripped 7 bases from V and 5 bases from J, with 17 bases between. The CDR3 DNA reads TGTGCCAGTAAGGGGGCTAGCGCGATGGAGACCCAGTACTTC. This sequence encodes CASKGASAMETQYF. The full variable domain, rest sourced from reference TRBV19 and TRBJ2-5, is DGGITQSPKYLFRKEGQNVTLSCEQNLNHDAMYWYRQDPGQGLRLIYYSQIVNDFQKGDIAEGYSVSREKKESFPLTVTSAQKNPTAFYLCASKGASAMETQYFGPGTRLLVL.

V is TRBV7-2 and J is TRBJ1-1; D unclear. Germline-derived CDR1 and CDR2 are SGHTA and FQGNSA. V was pared by 6 bases and J by 0 bases, with 8 bases between. The CDR3 sequence is 13 residues long. The DNA for the CDR3 is TGTGCCAGCAGTTCGATAGTGAACACTGAAGCTTTCTTT. Protein: CASSSIVNTEAFF.

V usage is TRBV9 and J usage is TRBJ1-2, with 8 bases identical to TRBD1. Trimming at V came to 3 bases and at J to 5 bases, leaving 3 bases not matched to a gene. CDR3 size: 13 residues. The germline CDR1 and CDR2 sequences are SGDLS and YYNGEE. CDR3 residues: CASSGTGKYGYTF. The CDR3 DNA is TGTGCCAGCAGCGGGACAGGGAAGTATGGCTACACCTTC.

As for this clone: The junction departs from the called germline gene at one end, perhaps through a read error. J is TRBJ2-7 and V is TRBV7-9; D remains ambiguous. Germline V lookup: CDR1 SEHNR, CDR2 FQNEAQ (reference sequence). This CDR3 has 11 residues. CDR3 in amino acids: CASSLGPLLDF. CDR3 nucleotide sequence: TGTGCCAGCAGCTTGGGCCCGCTCTTAGACTTC.

The genes are TRBV6-1 and TRBJ2-1, with 12 nucleotides matching TRBD2. The CDR3 sequence is 15 residues long. The germline V gene has CDR1 MNHNS and CDR2 SASEGT. With V trimmed by 4 bases and J by 8 bases, 6 bases remained unmatched. The CDR3 sequence is CASSGLAGVRHEQFF. CDR3 coding DNA: TGTGCCAGCAGTGGACTAGCGGGGGTCAGACATGAGCAGTTCTTC.

The rearrangement joins TRBV15 to TRBJ1-5; 9 bases are shared with TRBD1. CDR3 length equals 16 residues. Germline CDR1 LNHNV, CDR2 YYDKDF (reference sequence). Germline trimming cut 5 bases from V and 5 bases from J; bases unmatched to any gene: 10. The CDR3 region is CATSLGQGRVDQPQHF. The CDR3 DNA follows: TGTGCCACCAGCCTGGGACAGGGAAGGGTCGATCAGCCCCAGCATTTT.

The chain links TRBV10-2 to TRBJ1-5; D not resolved. Germline V gene sequence: CDR1 WSHSY, CDR2 SAAADI. V was clipped by 0 bases and J by 9 bases, with 12 bases between them. The CDR3 is 14 residues long. CDR3 protein: CASSESSEMSPQHF. The CDR3 coding sequence is TGCGCCAGCAGTGAGTCCTCAGAAATGTCGCCCCAGCATTTT.

CDR3 nucleotide sequence: TGTGCCAGCAGTTCTCCAGGACAGGGGGCGTACGAGCAGTACTTC. This translates into CASSSPGQGAYEQYF. The gene calls are TRBV27 and TRBJ2-7, with 11 bases matching TRBD1. V lost 4 bases to trimming and J lost 4 bases; unmatched junction nucleotides: 6. Germline V gene data show CDR1 as MNHEY and CDR2 as SMNVEV (reference sequence). There are 15 residues in the CDR3.

The chain is built from TRBV14 and TRBJ1-1, with D maybe TRBD1 (5 bases). The CDR3 extends over 13 amino acids. Trimming took 0 bases from V and 10 from J, leaving 12 bases between them. Germline loops: CDR1 SGHDN, CDR2 FVKESK. The CDR3 sequence: CASSQDVGGGAFF. The CDR3 region has the DNA TGTGCCAGCAGCCAAGACGTTGGGGGAGGAGCTTTCTTT.

The chain combines TRBV5-6 with TRBJ1-5; D is unclear. CDR3 length equals 13 residues. Trimming removed 6 bases at V and 3 bases at J, with 10 bases between. Germline CDR1 is SGHDT and CDR2 is YYEEEE. This chain's CDR3 is CASTRGYNQPQHF. The CDR3 DNA reads TGTGCCAGCACCCGGGGTTACAATCAGCCCCAGCATTTT.

This chain connects TRBV2 to TRBJ1-5; D is unresolved. Germline V lookup: CDR1 SNHLY, CDR2 FYNNEI. The CDR3 length is 14 residues. Trimming stripped 6 bases from V and 7 bases from J, with 16 bases between. The CDR3 here is CASRGDLGYQPQHF. The CDR3 DNA reads as TGTGCCAGCAGGGGAGATCTGGGTTACCAGCCCCAGCATTTT. Using reference TRBV2 and TRBJ1-5 for the parts outside the CDR3, the full variable domain is EPEVTQTPSHQVTQMGQEVILRCVPISNHLYFYWYRQILGQKVEFLVSFYNNEISEKSEIFDDQFSVERPDGSNFTLKIRSTKLEDSAMYFCASRGDLGYQPQHFGDGTRLSIL.

The chain couples TRBV6-1 to TRBJ2-3; TRBD2 might be the D (5 bases). The germline V gene has CDR1 MNHNS and CDR2 SASEGT. Trimming took 1 base from V and 6 from J, leaving 11 bases between them. The CDR3 spans 14 residues. In nucleotides, the CDR3 is TGTGCCAGCAGTGAAGGACCTAGCATCGATACGCAGTATTTT. Amino acids: CASSEGPSIDTQYF.